Presented here are 17 T cell receptor beta chains from one specimen sequenced in a study of T cell responses to AZD1222 COVID-19 vaccine. Repertoires were generated with immunoSEQ multiplex PCR, while TCRdb's copy carries only in-frame clones and drops some. The sample shows about 160,000 clones, 85% to 95% of them seen only once. The specimen was peripheral blood, collected 28 days after the second AZD1222 dose. Receptor source: an adult who received the AZD1222 COVID-19 vaccine.

This chain joins TRBV9 and TRBJ2-7; D is ambiguous. The CDR3 runs 13 residues. V shed 3 bases and J shed 2 bases, with 9 bases lying between them. Germline V gene lookup returns CDR1 SGDLS and CDR2 YYNGEE. This CDR3 is CASSEGLAYEQYF. CDR3 nucleotides: TGTGCCAGCAGCGAAGGGCTAGCCTACGAGCAGTACTTC.

The chain is built from TRBV2 and TRBJ1-6, with a tentative D call TRBD1 (5 bases). This CDR3 has 12 residues. The germline V gene encodes CDR1 SNHLY and CDR2 FYNNEI. Trimming took off 7 bases at V and 10 bases at J, with 11 bases between the two ends. The CDR3 is CASKSEGSPLHF. As DNA, the CDR3 is TGTGCCAGCAAGTCGGAGGGGTCACCCCTCCACTTT.

The rearrangement links TRBV5-1 to TRBJ1-6; tentatively, D is TRBD1 (6 bases). Trimming removed 4 bases at V and 2 bases at J, with 13 bases between. The CDR3 runs 16 residues. From germline, CDR1 is SGHRS and CDR2 YFSETQ. The CDR3 region has the DNA TGCGCCAGCAGCCGAGACAGGATAACCTATAATTCACCCCTCCACTTT. Protein: CASSRDRITYNSPLHF. Complete variable domain (other parts from reference TRBV5-1 and TRBJ1-6): KAGVTQTPRYLIKTRGQQVTLSCSPISGHRSVSWYQQTPGQGLQFLFEYFSETQRNKGNFPGRFSGRQFSNSRSEMNVSTLELGDSALYLCASSRDRITYNSPLHFGNGTRLTVT.

J is TRBJ2-7 and V is TRBV7-9, with D unclear. The V end lost 5 bases, the J end lost 6 bases, and 14 bases lay between the germline ends. In germline, CDR1 is SEHNR, CDR2 FQNEAQ (reference sequence). The CDR3 runs to 13 residues. The CDR3 region has the DNA TGTGCCAGCAGCGGACGAGTGGGCTCCGAGCAGTACTTC. Translated: CASSGRVGSEQYF.

This chain joins TRBV5-1 and TRBJ1-5; D gene unclear. The CDR3 totals 13 residues. In germline, CDR1 is SGHRS, CDR2 YFSETQ. Trimming stripped 3 bases from V and 3 bases from J, with 7 bases between. CDR3 residues: CASSSDPNQPQHF. CDR3 sequence (DNA): TGCGCCAGCAGCTCGGACCCCAATCAGCCCCAGCATTTT.

The chain employs TRBV5-4 and TRBJ2-7, with 7 bases fitting TRBD1. With V trimmed by 4 bases and J by 2 bases, 3 bases remained unmatched. CDR1 is SGHNT and CDR2 is YYREEE in the germline V gene (reference sequence). CDR3 size: 13 residues. The CDR3 DNA reads as TGTGCCAGCAGCAGCGACAGGGCCTACGAGCAGTACTTC. Its translation is CASSSDRAYEQYF.

This clone came up once. CDR3 amino acids: CATGTLYNEQFF. CDR3 DNA: TGTGCCACCGGGACTCTCTACAATGAGCAGTTCTTC. The gene calls are TRBV6-5 and TRBJ2-1, with D perhaps matching TRBD2 (6 bases). The V end lost 10 bases, the J end lost 3 bases, and 10 bases lay between the germline ends. The germline V gene has CDR1 MNHEY and CDR2 SVGAGI. The CDR3 totals 12 residues.

This clone is a singleton in its sample. The chain is built from TRBV28 and TRBJ1-5; the D gene is possibly TRBD1 (6 bases). V was clipped by 5 bases and J by 4 bases, with 9 bases between them. CDR1 and CDR2 from the germline V gene are MDHEN and SYDVKM. The CDR3 length is 13 residues. As DNA, the CDR3 is TGTGCCAGCAGTCTAGGACAGAATCAGCCCCAGCATTTT. This encodes CASSLGQNQPQHF.

The chain combines TRBV3-1 (or the pseudogene TRBV3-2) with TRBJ2-5; D might be TRBD1 or TRBD2, each matching 6 bases. Trimming stripped 4 bases from V and 5 bases from J, with 26 bases between. The CDR3 loop spans 18 amino acids. Per germline, CDR1 LGHDT and CDR2 YNNKEL (reference sequence). The DNA of the CDR3 is TGTGCCAGCAGCCCCCGCGGGGACATCTACCTCTCGGGGGAGACCCAGTACTTC. It encodes CASSPRGDIYLSGETQYF.

This sequence joins TRBV10-1 and TRBJ2-7; D is undetermined. From germline, CDR1 is WNHNN and CDR2 SYGVQD (reference sequence). Trimming stripped 7 bases from V and 0 bases from J, with 10 bases between. The CDR3 is made up of 13 amino acids. CDR3 in amino acids: CASKNSHSYEQYF. The CDR3 nucleotides are TGCGCCAGCAAGAACTCCCACTCCTACGAGCAGTACTTC.

The chain combines TRBV30 with TRBJ1-2, with 7 bases aligning to TRBD1. The V segment lost 3 bases and the J segment 4 bases; nucleotides outside the gene matches: 2. The CDR3 sequence is 12 residues long. Germline V CDR1 and CDR2: GTSNPN, SVGIG (reference sequence). DNA for the CDR3: TGTGCCTGGAGCAGGGGGAGCTATGGCTACACCTTC. Translation: CAWSRGSYGYTF. Drawing the rest from reference TRBV30 and TRBJ1-2, the complete variable domain is SQTIHQWPATLVQPVGSPLSLECTVEGTSNPNLYWYRQAAGRGLQLLFYSVGIGQISSEVPQNLSASRPQDRQFILSSKKLLLSDSGFYLCAWSRGSYGYTFGSGTRLTVV.

V usage is TRBV4-3 and J usage is TRBJ1-1; 7 bases agree with TRBD1. Looked up from germline, CDR1 is LGHNA and CDR2 is YSLEER. The CDR3 is made up of 16 amino acids. V shed 0 bases and J 3 bases; nucleotides not matched to a gene: 7. The CDR3 here is CASSQDQLGGHTEAFF. CDR3 DNA sequence: TGCGCCAGCAGCCAAGATCAGCTAGGGGGCCACACTGAAGCTTTCTTT.

V usage is TRBV28 and J usage is TRBJ2-3; TRBD2 matches at 8 bases. The V and J ends lost 3 bases and 6 bases, in that order; junction bases with no gene match: 14. The CDR3 has 17 residues. Germline CDR1 reads MDHEN; CDR2 reads SYDVKM. CDR3 nucleotide sequence: TGTGCCAGCAGTTTGCAGAGGGCGGGAGGAGGGGAGGATACGCAGTATTTT. Translating it yields CASSLQRAGGGEDTQYF.

The rearrangement joins TRBV29-1 to TRBJ1-2; a weak D match, TRBD1 (5 bases). The CDR3 extends over 15 amino acids. Trimming removed 6 bases at V and 2 bases at J, with 19 bases between. Germline loops: CDR1 SQVTM, CDR2 ANQGSEA. The CDR3 sequence is CSVRHFTGENYGYTF. The CDR3 DNA reads as TGCAGCGTACGCCACTTCACAGGTGAAAACTATGGCTACACCTTC.

This rearrangement joins TRBV28 to TRBJ1-5, with TRBD1 as a possible D gene (5 bases). CDR3 length: 12 residues. In germline, CDR1 is MDHEN, CDR2 SYDVKM. Trimming left V 5 bases short and J 8 bases short, with 10 bases between. The chain's CDR3 is CASSQVGEPQHF. Written as DNA, the CDR3 is TGTGCCAGCAGTCAAGTGGGGGAGCCCCAGCATTTT.

The V gene is TRBV11-1, the J gene TRBJ2-3, with 7 bases matching TRBD1. The germline V gene encodes CDR1 SGHAT and CDR2 FQDESV (reference sequence). There are 15 residues in the CDR3. V shed 4 bases, J shed 0 bases, and the junction held 4 bases outside the gene matches. CDR3 sequence: CASSSWTGSTDTQYF. DNA for the CDR3: TGTGCCAGCAGCTCCTGGACAGGTAGCACAGATACGCAGTATTTT.

CDR3 nucleotides: TGTGCCAGCATGCCGGGACAGGGTTACGAGCAGTACTTC. Translating gives CASMPGQGYEQYF. The V and J genes are TRBV2 and TRBJ2-7; 9 nucleotides agree with TRBD1. Unmatched junction bases numbered 5, after V lost 7 bases and J lost 4 bases. The CDR3 runs 13 residues. Germline CDR1 and CDR2: SNHLY and FYNNEI.